This entry lists 24 T cell receptor beta chains sequenced from one sample in a study of blood T cells in healthy people across ages. It was with a sample-barcoded 5' primer and a J-beta primer mix that a second PCR of roughly 7 to 12 cycles was run. TCRdb independently ran MiXCR on the 5' RACE reads; one entry per CDR3 protein. The profile shows around 1,000,000 distinct CDR3 sequences, 25% of them singletons. These data also formed part of another study, on T cells of mothers and their children.

The sequencing sample was made of blood. The receptors shown here come from a girl aged 2 to 9 in good health.

This sequence joins TRBV29-1 and TRBJ2-1; D not certain. The J call may be faulty, since TRBJ2-7 better matches the DNA end. The CDR3 extends over 11 amino acids. Germline lookup yields CDR1 SQVTM and CDR2 ANQGSEA. CDR3 loop: CSVETLGEQYF. The CDR3 coding sequence is TGCAGCGTCGAGACTCTTGGTGAGCAGTACTTC.

The chain links TRBV7-9 to TRBJ2-3; TRBD1 matches at 7 bases. The J segment lost 0 bases and the V segment lost 5 bases, leaving 11 bases of the junction unmatched. This CDR3 has 17 amino acids. CDR1 and CDR2 (germline): SEHNR, FQNEAQ (reference sequence). DNA of the CDR3: TGTGCCAGCAGCCAGGGGGATGTCGGAACTAGCACAGATACGCAGTATTTT. As protein: CASSQGDVGTSTDTQYF.

Here the CDR3 DNA reads TGCAGCGTTAGAAGAGGAGAAACTGAAGCTTTCTTT. Its translation is CSVRRGETEAFF. The gene calls are TRBV29-1 and TRBJ1-1, with D unresolved. The CDR3 sequence is 12 residues long. Deletions cut 5 bases from V and 5 bases from J, with 12 bases between. Germline V gene data show CDR1 as SQVTM and CDR2 as ANQGSEA.

J is TRBJ2-5 and V is TRBV20-1; 12 bases line up with TRBD2. The J call may be in error: the DNA end matches TRBJ2-7 better. The germline gives CDR1 DFQATT, CDR2 SNEGSKA (reference sequence). CDR3 length: 15 amino acids. The CDR3: CSAPRLAGARYEQYF. CDR3 nucleotides: TGCAGTGCCCCTCGACTAGCGGGGGCAAGGTACGAGCAGTACTTC.

Concerning this clonotype: The final CDR3 position lacks the conserved phenylalanine or tryptophan, pointing to a likely read error. The chain couples TRBV5-6 to TRBJ1-1; no clear D gene. This CDR3 has 13 amino acids. Trimming cost V 2 bases and J 0 bases, with 5 bases left between them. Germline loops: CDR1 SGHDT, CDR2 YYEEEE. CDR3 amino acids: CASSLGLNTEAFL. CDR3 sequence (DNA): TGTGCCAGCAGCTTAGGGTTGAACACTGAAGCTTTCCTT.

This chain links TRBV12-3 or TRBV12-4 with TRBJ2-3; a possible D gene is TRBD2 (6 bases). Trimming removed 6 bases from V and 3 bases from J, with 13 bases in between. This CDR3 has 14 residues. Here the CDR3 DNA reads TGTGCCAGCAGGGGGGGACTTCAAACAGATACGCAGTATTTT. Translating gives CASRGGLQTDTQYF.

This chain uses TRBV14 with TRBJ2-6, with unresolved D. From germline, CDR1 is SGHDN and CDR2 FVKESK. Trimming left V 1 base short and J 5 bases short, with 6 bases between. The CDR3 is made up of 14 amino acids. CDR3 nucleotides: TGTGCCAGCAGCCAAGTTCTCTGGGCCAACGTCCTGACTTTC. The encoded protein is CASSQVLWANVLTF.

V usage is TRBV5-1 and J usage is TRBJ2-7, with 8 bases identical to TRBD1. V shed 3 bases, J shed 3 bases, and the junction held 8 bases outside the gene matches. There are 15 residues in the CDR3. The germline CDR1 and CDR2 sequences are SGHRS and YFSETQ. The CDR3 DNA is TGCGCCAGCAGCTCATCGGACAGGGAAATCTACGAGCAGTACTTC. Protein product: CASSSSDREIYEQYF.

The chain combines TRBV12-3 or TRBV12-4 with TRBJ2-3, with 7 bases identical to TRBD1. CDR3 length: 14 amino acids. Germline trimming cut 6 bases from V and 2 bases from J; bases unmatched to any gene: 5. Written as DNA, the CDR3 is TGTGCCAGCAGAACGGGACAGCCCACAGATACGCAGTATTTT. It yields the protein CASRTGQPTDTQYF.

This clonotype was seen only a few times. This chain connects TRBV11-3 to TRBJ2-5; D could derive from TRBD1 or TRBD2 (6 bases each). V lost 0 bases, J lost 4 bases, and 12 bases lay in between. This CDR3 has 15 residues. Germline V gene lookup returns CDR1 SGHNT and CDR2 YENEEA. In DNA form, the CDR3 reads TGTGCCAGCAGCTTAGATGGGGGGCTTGTAGAGACCCAGTACTTC. Protein sequence: CASSLDGGLVETQYF.

This clonotype showed up just a few times. The V and J genes are TRBV28 and TRBJ2-4; 7 bases match TRBD1. This CDR3 spans 14 amino acids. Germline V CDR1 and CDR2: MDHEN, SYDVKM. Trimming at V came to 5 bases and at J to 6 bases, leaving 7 bases not matched to a gene. This CDR3 reads CASSTQGVSNIQYF. CDR3 DNA sequence: TGTGCCAGCAGTACGCAGGGGGTCTCAAACATTCAGTACTTC.

This clonotype occurred a few times. The rearrangement joins TRBV5-6 to TRBJ1-5; D unclear. V was clipped by 4 bases and J by 3 bases, with 5 bases between them. The V gene's germline CDR1 is SGHDT and CDR2 YYEEEE. There are 12 residues in the CDR3. The CDR3 DNA is TGTGCCAGCAGCGCTACCAATCAGCCCCAGCATTTT. It is translated as CASSATNQPQHF.

J is TRBJ2-5 and V is TRBV5-8, with D unresolved. This CDR3 comprises 11 residues. Germline V lookup: CDR1 SGHTS, CDR2 YDEGEE. V was clipped by 3 bases and J by 7 bases, with 7 bases between them. The CDR3 reads CASSYALTQYF. CDR3 nucleotides: TGTGCCAGCAGCTATGCCTTGACCCAGTACTTC.

The rearrangement joins TRBV18 to TRBJ2-6; D ambiguous. Germline CDR1 is KGHSH and CDR2 is LQKENI. The CDR3 runs 14 residues. Trimming removed 3 bases from V and 3 bases from J, with 6 bases in between. CDR3 amino acids: CASSPGYGANVLTF. CDR3 nucleotides: TGTGCCAGCTCACCGGGTTATGGGGCCAACGTCCTGACTTTC.

This clonotype was observed a handful of times. The chain joins TRBV16 to TRBJ1-1, with 7 nucleotides matching TRBD1. CDR1 and CDR2 from the germline V gene are KGHSY and FQNENV. The trim removed 0 bases at V and 5 bases at J, leaving 6 bases unmatched. The length of the CDR3 is 15 residues. The CDR3 DNA reads as TGTGCCAGCAGCCAATCAGCACAGGGGTATACTGAAGCTTTCTTT. Its protein is CASSQSAQGYTEAFF.

This clonotype was seen only a few times. The CDR3 DNA reads as TGTGCCAGCAGCTACAATTCGGACAGCGGAAACACCATATATTTT. Translated: CASSYNSDSGNTIYF. The chain has TRBV3-1 and TRBJ1-3, with D perhaps matching TRBD1 (6 bases). V was cut by 5 bases and J by 4 bases, with 15 bases left in between. Looked up from germline, CDR1 is LGHDT and CDR2 is YNNKEL (reference sequence). The CDR3 consists of 15 residues.

V gene TRBV28 combines with J gene TRBJ2-7; D not resolved. The germline V gene has CDR1 MDHEN and CDR2 SYDVKM. The CDR3 is 15 residues long. The ends were cut back, 4 bases at V and 2 bases at J, with 15 bases in the middle. The CDR3 nucleotides read TGTGCCAGCAGTTCAGATCAGCGATTCCCCTACGAGCAGTACTTC. Translating gives CASSSDQRFPYEQYF. The full variable domain, with the rest looked up from reference TRBV28 and TRBJ2-7, is DVKVTQSSRYLVKRTGEKVFLECVQDMDHENMFWYRQDPGLGLRLIYFSYDVKMKEKGDIPEGYSVSREKKERFSLILESASTNQTSMYLCASSSDQRFPYEQYFGPGTRLTVT.

The V and J genes are TRBV7-9 and TRBJ1-1, with D tentatively TRBD1 (5 bases). The CDR3 runs 14 residues. V shed 3 bases and J shed 3 bases, with 11 bases lying between them. From germline, CDR1 is SEHNR and CDR2 FQNEAQ (reference sequence). CDR3 bases: TGTGCCAGCAGCTTGGGGCTAGGGTACACTGAAGCTTTCTTT. It translates to CASSLGLGYTEAFF.

The chain combines TRBV7-2 with TRBJ1-1; D gene ambiguous. CDR1 SGHTA and CDR2 FQGNSA come from the germline V gene. The CDR3 runs to 12 residues. V was trimmed by 2 bases and J by 6 bases, leaving 7 bases between them. CDR3 bases: TGTGCCAGCAGCTTAACAGCCTCTGAAGCTTTCTTT. Protein sequence: CASSLTASEAFF.

This clonotype turned up a few times. The chain carries TRBV14 and TRBJ2-7; no reliable D call. The V and J ends lost 7 bases and 4 bases respectively, with 14 bases between them. CDR3 length: 13 amino acids. Germline V gene data show CDR1 as SGHDN and CDR2 as FVKESK. The CDR3 is CASTQWDGYEQYF. CDR3 DNA: TGTGCCAGCACACAATGGGATGGTTACGAGCAGTACTTC.

The V call is TRBV2, the J call TRBJ1-1; D unclear. Trimming pared 0 bases from V and 7 bases from J, leaving 9 bases between. The CDR3 spans 13 residues. The germline CDR1 and CDR2 sequences are SNHLY and FYNNEI. CDR3 sequence (DNA): TGTGCCAGCAGTGAAGCGGCAGGCGGTGAAGCTTTCTTT. As protein: CASSEAAGGEAFF.

The rearrangement joins TRBV7-4 to TRBJ2-5; 7 positions match TRBD1. The tail of the sequence fits TRBJ2-7 better, so the J call may be wrong. Per the germline V gene, CDR1 is SGHVT and CDR2 is SQSDAQ. The CDR3 contains 18 residues. CDR3 nucleotides: TGTGCCAGCAGCTCGGACCGGGACAGCCAGTCCACCTTCTACGAGCAGTACTTC. Its protein product is CASSSDRDSQSTFYEQYF.

This clonotype was seen only a few times. One end of the junction is discordant with germline, which a read error may explain. The chain joins TRBV12-3 or TRBV12-4 to TRBJ2-4, with D perhaps being TRBD1 or TRBD2 (6 bases each). The length of the CDR3 is 15 residues. CDR3 residues: CASSLIWAGEDIQYF. CDR3 nucleotides: TGTGCCAGCAGTTTAATTTGGGCAGGGGAGGACATCCAGTACTTC.

This clonotype was recorded a few times. V usage is TRBV29-1 and J usage is TRBJ2-7, with 10 bases that match TRBD1. The V and J ends lost 2 bases and 2 bases, in that order; junction bases with no gene match: 6. Per the germline V gene, CDR1 is SQVTM and CDR2 is ANQGSEA. The CDR3 covers 15 residues. CDR3 nucleotide sequence: TGCAGCGTTGAAATACCGGGACAGGGGACCTACGAGCAGTACTTC. It is translated as CSVEIPGQGTYEQYF.